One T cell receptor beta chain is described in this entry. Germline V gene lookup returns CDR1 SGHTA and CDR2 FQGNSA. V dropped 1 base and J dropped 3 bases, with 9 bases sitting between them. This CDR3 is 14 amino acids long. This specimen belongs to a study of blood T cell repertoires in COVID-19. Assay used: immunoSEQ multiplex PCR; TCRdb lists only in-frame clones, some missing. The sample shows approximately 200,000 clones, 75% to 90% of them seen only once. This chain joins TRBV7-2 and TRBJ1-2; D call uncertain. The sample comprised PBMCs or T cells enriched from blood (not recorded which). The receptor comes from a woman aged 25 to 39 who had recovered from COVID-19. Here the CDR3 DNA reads TGTGCCAGCAGCTTAGAATACAGTCACTATGGCTACACCTTC. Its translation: CASSLEYSHYGYTF.